The entry that follows covers one T cell receptor beta chain sequence. Its antigen specificity is not known. Base qualities are not recorded, but no much larger clone differs from it by a single base. This sample was taken from a study of regulatory T cells in long-lasting Graves disease (dated by TCRdb to the early 2020s). About the study as a whole: Newly diagnosed Graves' disease patients had taken antithyroid drugs for less than 3 months. Patients with persistent Graves' disease were compared with patients with newly diagnosed Graves' disease using TCR sequencing and RNA sequencing of peripheral blood. The study took place in China and was registered as a clinical trial. A total of 35 or so samples underwent TCR sequencing: about 13 from persistent and approximately 20 from newly diagnosed Graves' disease patients.

Reading the label with the study, this specimen's time point is: newly diagnosed GD, antithyroid drugs for less than 3 months. For both TCR sequencing and RNA sequencing, RNA was extracted from PBMCs using TRIzol. The diagnosis of Graves' disease was made according to American Thyroid Association guidelines. The patients came from an endocrinology department in Xi'an, China. From each patient, approximately 9.9 milliliters of peripheral blood was collected into an EDTA anticoagulant tube. Ficoll Paque Plus density gradient separation was used to isolate PBMCs, and no further T cell sorting was performed. An Agilent 2100 Bioanalyzer and agarose gel were used to check RNA quality, and a NanoDrop 2000 was used to measure RNA concentration. Beyond this particular receptor, the publication reports: Only the TCR beta chain was sequenced and analyzed. Persistent patients shared more public clonotypes among themselves (more than 2,500) than newly diagnosed patients did (about 900). Peripheral blood alone was examined, since thyroid tissue, which constituted the primary lesion, could not be accessed. The authors acknowledged the small sample size as a limitation that may reduce accuracy. Lower TCR Shannon entropy and fewer highly expanded clones were observed in persistent Graves' disease patients than in newly diagnosed patients, which suggested clonal expansion.

Libraries were made using multiplex PCR. Reads for this sample came from an Illumina HiSeq 4000. To build TCR beta libraries, CDR3 regions were amplified by Arm-PCR using iRepertoire HTBI primers. Gel purification was performed on PCR products prior to sequencing. Under the source paper's analysis protocol: Gene usage analysis of CDR3 amino acid clonotypes relied on the approximately 60 TRBV and about 15 TRBJ segments identified across samples. Filtered high-quality paired reads were merged into contigs using COPE and FqMerger. Contigs were aligned with BLAST to IMGT TRBV, TRBD and TRBJ reference genes, and CDR3 was defined per IMGT. Clonotypes above 0.1% frequency were classified as highly expanded clones. Repertoire diversity was measured by Shannon entropy, and V-J evenness by the Gini coefficient. Public clonotypes were defined as clonotypes shared by more than one individual. Starting from the raw public reads, TCRdb applied fastp trimming at Q25, assembled clones with MiXCR and retained in-frame beta chains. When rows share a CDR3 protein, they turn into one entry using the most common DNA and genes. The V and J calls here are based on TCRdb, not the publication. The sample table lists 400,000 to 500,000 distinct CDR3 sequences, around 13% of them with a count of one. Around a sixth of the sample comes from the top ten.

These data were also filed under a second study, of T cells in Graves' hyperthyroidism and ophthalmopathy. The second study also describes: A patient counted as having stable Graves' hyperthyroidism if no progression to ophthalmopathy occurred over 18 months of follow-up. The hyperthyroidism patients were between 18 and 65 years old and newly diagnosed, with a disease duration of less than 2 months. Any patient with an uncontrolled infection, another autoimmune disease, pregnancy or lactation was excluded. Diagnoses relied on clinical symptoms, serum thyroxine and TRAb, thyroid ultrasound and orbital computed tomography. A first-round RT-PCR of the TCR CDR3 used the HTBI primer set with the Qiagen OneStep RT-PCR kit. Most expanded thyroid clonotypes (frequency above 0.001) were also found in blood, which suggests that blood repertoires may mirror thyroid immune responses. In cross-validation, a model built on a 13 V-J signature told ophthalmopathy apart from stable hyperthyroidism with approximately 90% sensitivity and around 81% specificity, and in testing the same model reached 80%/75%. In validation, the model predicted progression to ophthalmopathy with roughly 70% sensitivity and over 72% specificity, a median of about six months before onset. To identify TCR V-J signatures that set the groups apart, the researchers used a discovery cohort of 95 to 100 patients, made up of under 45 with Graves' ophthalmopathy and some 56 with stable Graves' hyperthyroidism. Prospective prediction of ophthalmopathy was tested in an independent validation cohort consisting of fewer than 20 hyperthyroidism patients and more than 15 patients who later progressed to ophthalmopathy. The 90 to 100 discovery patients were randomly split 7:3 into training and test sets. In addition, the study compared T-cell repertoires in thyroid tissue and in blood from roughly six Graves' hyperthyroidism patients. After blood sampling, hyperthyroidism patients were treated with methimazole at a starting dose of 30 mg daily, and ophthalmopathy patients were treated with high-dose intravenous methylprednisolone. A second multiplex PCR round built the libraries, followed by size selection and purification. Sequencing of the libraries was done on an Illumina HiSeq2000 using paired-end 100 bp reads. SOAPnuke was used to process the raw data, removing reads that contained adapters or uncalled bases, had a mean Phred below 15, or lacked an exact match to the constant primer or identifier. High-quality paired reads were merged with COPE v1.2.5, and unique nucleotide sequences were defined as clonotypes. Clonotypes were aligned to IMGT TRBV, TRBD and TRBJ reference segments using MiTCR v1.1. The analysis included only V-J combinations with a frequency above 0.0001, which together covered 99% to 99.2% of the repertoires. A TCS score was defined as the ratio of F50 (clonal expansion) to E x V (chaos), with BLOSUM62-based TCRdist applied between CDR3 peptides within each V-J. Welch's t-statistics and random forest reduced roughly 540 V-J features to fewer than 15, which were used in a naive Bayes classifier (R e1071). Sample size was not statistically predetermined, and investigators were not blinded to group allocation. The paper describes TCR Vbeta CDR3 sequencing of some 130 peripheral blood samples, made up of 43 ophthalmopathy patients, around 78 hyperthyroidism patients and around 17 progressor patients.

Sequences were derived from peripheral blood mononuclear cells (PBMCs), sampled at new diagnosis, from a patient treated with antithyroid drugs. This TCR came from a woman in her forties or fifties with Graves disease. Donor details come from another sample of the same person, matched by shared clones.

At the DNA level, the sequence is TGTGCCACCAGCAGAGATCGAGTGACTAGCCTTGGTAGTGAGCAGTTCTTC. Translated, it reads CATSRDRVTSLGSEQFF. The V and J segments used are TRBV15 and TRBJ2-1; 7 central nucleotides agree with TRBD2. Trimmed from V: 0 bases; trimmed from J: 9 bases; junction bases lacking a gene match: 14. The CDR3 sequence holds 17 residues, the cysteine and phenylalanine included. Just the 51-base CDR3 DNA is kept, in frame starting at base 1. As encoded in the germline V gene (reference sequence), CDR1 is LNHNV while CDR2 is YYDKDF.